One T cell receptor (beta chain) is described in this entry. The data belong to a study of cytomegalovirus exposure and HLA in healthy donors. Between the trimmed V and J ends, which lost 6 bases and 4 bases, there was a span of 4 bases. CDR1 is SEHNR and CDR2 is FQNEAQ in the germline V gene (reference sequence). The CDR3 is 11 amino acids. Primers: 60 Vbeta forward and 13 Jbeta reverse. The table came from immunoSEQ multiplex PCR; TCRdb's copy has only in-frame clones and leaves some out. The table lists around 120,000 clones, approximately 15% of them singletons. The specimen sequenced was PBMCs. The V and J genes are TRBV7-9 and TRBJ1-3; D unclear. This sequence originates from a woman younger than 30 in good health and CMV-seronegative. This CDR3 reads CASSQGNTIYF. CDR3 DNA sequence: TGTGCCAGCAGTCAGGGAAACACCATATATTTT. Using reference TRBV7-9 and TRBJ1-3 for the parts outside the CDR3, the full variable domain is DTGVSQNPRHKITKRGQNVTFRCDPISEHNRLYWYRQTLGQGPEFLTYFQNEAQLEKSRLLSDRFSAERPKGSFSTLEIQRTEQGDSAMYLCASSQGNTIYFGEGSWLTVV.